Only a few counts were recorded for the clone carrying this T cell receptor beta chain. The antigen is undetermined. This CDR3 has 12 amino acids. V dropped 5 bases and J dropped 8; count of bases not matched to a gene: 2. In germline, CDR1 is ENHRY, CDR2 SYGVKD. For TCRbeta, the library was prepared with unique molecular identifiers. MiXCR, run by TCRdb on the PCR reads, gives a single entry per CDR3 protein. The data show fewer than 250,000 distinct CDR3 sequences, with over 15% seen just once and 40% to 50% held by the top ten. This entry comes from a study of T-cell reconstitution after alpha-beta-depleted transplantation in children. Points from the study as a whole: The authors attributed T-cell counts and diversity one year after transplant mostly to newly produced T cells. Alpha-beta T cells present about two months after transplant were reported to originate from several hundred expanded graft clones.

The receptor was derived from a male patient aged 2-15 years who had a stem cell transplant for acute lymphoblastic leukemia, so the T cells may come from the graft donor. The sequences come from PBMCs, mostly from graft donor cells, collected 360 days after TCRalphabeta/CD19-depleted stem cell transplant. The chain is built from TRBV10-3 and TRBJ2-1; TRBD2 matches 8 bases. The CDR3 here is CAISLTSDEQFF. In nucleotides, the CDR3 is TGTGCCATCAGTCTGACTAGCGATGAGCAGTTCTTC.